The present TCR beta chain was sequenced within a study of OX40 agonist ivuxolimab in advanced cancers. In terms of the full investigation: Ivuxolimab was an agonistic, fully human IgG2 monoclonal antibody directed against OX40 (CD134), a costimulatory receptor. Intravenous ivuxolimab was administered to patients every 2 weeks at six dose levels: 0.01, 0.1, 0.3, 1.5, 3 and 10 mg/kg. Among the approximately 50 dose-escalation patients, roughly 20 had hepatocellular carcinoma, roughly 15 melanoma, 9 renal cell carcinoma and 9 head and neck cancer. In the dose-escalation cohort, approximately 80% of patients were male, and the mean age was 60 years with a range of roughly 20 to 79. Prior anti-PD-1, anti-PD-L1 or anti-CTLA-4 therapy was permitted, and checkpoint inhibitors had been received by about two fifths of dose-escalation patients. Partial responses occurred in three dose-escalation patients, of whom one had hepatocellular carcinoma and two had cutaneous melanoma. The point of sequencing TCRbeta in the periphery was to test whether ivuxolimab changed TCR sequence diversity and drove clonal T-cell expansion. The paper covers the monotherapy dose-escalation part of the phase I ivuxolimab trial, which included N of about 50 patients. What the research found in general, with its limitations: Low levels of normalized T-cell clonal expansion were also seen in some patients who did not respond. At doses of 0.1 to 3.0 mg/kg, clonal expansion of both CD4+ and CD8+ blood T cells was observed from baseline to week 6. In the 0.1-3.0 mg/kg groups, partial responders had among the lowest normalized peripheral clonal expansion, particularly in CD8+ T cells. After ivuxolimab, more expanded clones were found on average in CD8+ T cells than in CD4+ T cells. The antigen specificity of the clonally expanded peripheral T cells was not determined.

Sequences MDHEN (CDR1) and SYDVKM (CDR2) are obtained from the germline V gene. V drops 6 bases and J drops 0 bases, leaving 8 bases in between. Reading from cysteine to phenylalanine, the CDR3 counts 13 amino acids. Of the read, only the CDR3 DNA is kept; its 39 bases are in frame from base 1. The trial excluded patients who had a history of autoimmune disease or were on systemic immunosuppression. In every dose cohort, peripheral blood was drawn for TCR sequencing at baseline, cycle 4 day 1, and cycle 7 day 1. Samples were obtained from an open-label, multicenter, first-in-human phase I dose-escalation trial of ivuxolimab. Adults with locally advanced or metastatic melanoma, renal cell carcinoma, hepatocellular carcinoma or head and neck squamous cell carcinoma were enrolled in the trial. CD4+ and CD8+ T cells were sorted separately from peripheral blood before TCR sequencing. Regarding this clone: Its antigen is currently not known. Base-call qualities are not available, and no considerably larger clone is one nucleotide away.

To sequence the TCRbeta CDR3 region, genomic DNA was isolated from the sorted cells. The immunoSEQ Assay was used for sequencing of TCRbeta CDR3 regions. Drawn from immuneACCESS, this table holds only the in-frame rearrangements with V and J called that TCRdb kept. Clones are partly lost; checked studies trace under half to an unresolved V gene and leave the rest unexplained. For this sample the table gives approximately 100,000 clones, of which 85% to 90% were detected only once. The ten most abundant clones make up just under 0.8% of the sample. The TCR sequence derives from an adult with an advanced solid tumor such as melanoma, head and neck, liver or kidney cancer. The sample consisted of CD4+ or CD8+ T cells sorted from blood, taken in a trial of the OX40 agonist ivuxolimab. The V and J segments used are TRBV28 and TRBJ1-1, with the D gene not confidently named. The DNA sequence is TGTGCCAGCAGCAGTTTCATGAACACTGAAGCTTTCTTT. Translated, it reads CASSSFMNTEAFF.